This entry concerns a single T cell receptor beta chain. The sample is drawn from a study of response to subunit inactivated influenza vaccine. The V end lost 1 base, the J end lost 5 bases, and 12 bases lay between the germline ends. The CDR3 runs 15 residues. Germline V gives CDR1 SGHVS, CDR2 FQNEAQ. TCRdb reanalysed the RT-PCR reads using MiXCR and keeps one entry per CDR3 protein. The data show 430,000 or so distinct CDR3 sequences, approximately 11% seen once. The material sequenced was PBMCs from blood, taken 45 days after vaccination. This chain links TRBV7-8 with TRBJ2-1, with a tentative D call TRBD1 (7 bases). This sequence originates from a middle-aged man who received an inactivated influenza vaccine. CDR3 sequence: CASSLVRGVNNEQFF. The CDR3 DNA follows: TGTGCCAGCAGCTTAGTCAGGGGGGTAAACAATGAGCAGTTCTTC. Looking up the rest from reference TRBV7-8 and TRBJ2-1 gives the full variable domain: GAGVSQSPRYKVAKRGQDVALRCDPISGHVSLFWYQQALGQGPEFLTYFQNEAQLDKSGLPSDRFFAERPEGSVSTLKIQRTQQEDSAVYLCASSLVRGVNNEQFFGPGTRLTVL.